The clone carrying this T cell receptor beta chain was observed at least ten times. These data are taken from a study of identical twins. Trimming shortened V by 5 bases and J by 2 bases, and 13 bases separated the two germline ends. Germline CDR1 reads MGHRA; CDR2 reads YSYEKL. The CDR3 extends over 15 amino acids. One entry per CDR3 protein, called by TCRdb with MiXCR from the 5' RACE reads. The sample includes a few hundred thousand distinct CDR3 sequences, about 8.5% of them seen just once. The sample was also reused in another study, on yellow fever vaccine responses in identical twins.

The clonotype was recovered from a woman aged 18-29 years in good health. Sequencing was performed on CD8+ T cells sorted from blood. The chain employs TRBV4-1 and TRBJ2-1, with D perhaps being TRBD1 or TRBD2 (5 bases each). This CDR3 is CASSTPMGAYNEQFF. The CDR3, as DNA: TGCGCCAGCAGCACCCCAATGGGGGCCTACAATGAGCAGTTCTTC.